This T cell receptor (beta chain) appears in the sequencing data of a study of beta chain features in type 1 diabetes. The study reverse transcribed the entire isolated RNA, so it sequenced expressed TCRB transcripts. Profiling relied on immunoSEQ multiplex PCR, and the TCRdb table lists in-frame clones only, not all of them. The sample contains under 450,000 clones, approximately 16% of which appear only once. Notes on this clone: Its matching antigen is unknown. Different DNA sequences within this sample yield the same CDR3.

V lost 1 base, J lost 2 bases, and 3 bases stayed unmatched. CDR1 and CDR2 (germline): SGDLS, YYNGEE. This CDR3 has 16 amino acids. Study-wide results and caveats: Sequencing of cDNA might inflate the share of cells that strongly express TCR. These data did not resolve whether HLA type affects TCRB rearrangement. Type 1 diabetes patients had moderately but significantly shorter TCRB CDR3s in all four CD4+ subsets. Insertions at VDJ junctions were less frequent in type 1 diabetes patients. These patients also deleted more nucleotides at the same junctions.

The chain has TRBV9 and TRBJ2-1; 10 bases are a match to TRBD2. The sample comprised naive CD4+ T cells from blood. This TCR was recovered from a woman between 18 and 29 years old in good health. The CDR3 DNA follows: TGTGCCAGCAGCGTAACCGGGACTAGCGCCTACAATGAGCAGTTCTTC. It is translated as CASSVTGTSAYNEQFF.